The T cell receptor beta chain under discussion was sequenced for a study of Graves' ophthalmopathy and Graves' hyperthyroidism. Hyperthyroidism counted as stable given no ophthalmopathy within 18 months of follow-up. This clonotype was seen repeatedly, ten times or more. The study amplified TCR beta CDR3 regions using RNA transcripts. An initial RT-PCR round employing HTBI primers preceded a second-round multiplex PCR. TCRdb analysed the multiplex PCR reads with MiXCR anew, one entry per CDR3 protein. The sample lists hundreds of thousands of distinct CDR3 sequences, about a fifth occurring once. Material: peripheral blood. This clonotype originated in a woman aged 18-29 years with stable Graves' hyperthyroidism. Some clones in this sample may be carry-over from other donors' samples.

The CDR3 DNA reads TGTGCCAGCAACCCCGCTAGCAATCAGCCCCAGCATTTT. Its translation is CASNPASNQPQHF. The rearrangement uses TRBV2 and TRBJ1-5; the D is unclear. The CDR3 spans 13 residues. With 7 bases removed from V and 0 bases from J, the gap between germline ends came to 7 bases. In germline, CDR1 is SNHLY, CDR2 FYNNEI.